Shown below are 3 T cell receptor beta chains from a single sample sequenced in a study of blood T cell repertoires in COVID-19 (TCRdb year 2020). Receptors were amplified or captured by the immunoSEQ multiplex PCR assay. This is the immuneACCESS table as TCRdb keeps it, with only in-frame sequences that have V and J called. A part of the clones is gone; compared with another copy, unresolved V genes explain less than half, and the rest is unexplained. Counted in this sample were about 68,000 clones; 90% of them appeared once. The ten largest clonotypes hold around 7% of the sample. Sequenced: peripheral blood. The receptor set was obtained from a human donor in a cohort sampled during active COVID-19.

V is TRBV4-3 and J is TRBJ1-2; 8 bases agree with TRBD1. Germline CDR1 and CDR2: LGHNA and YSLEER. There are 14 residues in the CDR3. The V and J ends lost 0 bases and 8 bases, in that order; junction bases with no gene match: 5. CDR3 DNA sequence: TGCGCCAGCAGCCAAGAACAGGGGGTTTACGGCTACACCTTC. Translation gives CASSQEQGVYGYTF.

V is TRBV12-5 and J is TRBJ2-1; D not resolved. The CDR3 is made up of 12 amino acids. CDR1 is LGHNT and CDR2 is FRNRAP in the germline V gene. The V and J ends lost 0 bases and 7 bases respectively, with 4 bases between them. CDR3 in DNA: TGTGCTAGTGGTTTGGTACAAAATGAGCAGTTCTTC. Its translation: CASGLVQNEQFF.

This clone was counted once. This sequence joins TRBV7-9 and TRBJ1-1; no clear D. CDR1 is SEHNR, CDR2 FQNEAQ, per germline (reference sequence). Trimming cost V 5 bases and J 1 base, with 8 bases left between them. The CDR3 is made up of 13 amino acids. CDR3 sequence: CASSLGANTEAFF. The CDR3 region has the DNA TGTGCCAGCAGCCTCGGAGCGAACACTGAAGCTTTCTTT.